Listed here is a single T cell receptor (beta chain). CDR3 length: 13 residues. Germline V lookup: CDR1 SGHRS, CDR2 YFSETQ. V shed 4 bases and J shed 1 base, with 8 bases lying between them. These data are taken from a study of blood T cell repertoires in COVID-19. The assay was immunoSEQ multiplex PCR, and TCRdb's table has in-frame clones only and misses some. The sample contains 200,000 to 250,000 clones, around 84% of which appear only once. Sequenced: PBMCs or T cells enriched from blood (not recorded which). The chain has TRBV5-1 and TRBJ1-1; tentative D call: TRBD1 (5 bases). The receptor's source is a man aged 25-45 years with acute COVID-19. CDR3 sequence: CASSAGQNTEAFF. The DNA of the CDR3 is TGCGCCAGCAGCGCCGGACAGAACACTGAAGCTTTCTTT.